Listed here is a single T cell receptor beta chain. TCRdb's copy holds only in-frame clones and misses some; the assay was immunoSEQ multiplex PCR. The sample lists approximately 31,000 clones; over 85% were seen once. This sample was included in a study of T cell changes during pregnancy in multiple sclerosis. The specimen comprised CD4+ T cells from peripheral blood mononuclear cells, sampled in the second trimester of pregnancy. This TCR derives from a female donor in good health, enrolled as a control in a pregnancy study.

Here the CDR3 reads CASSYGGVNTGELFF. The CDR3 coding sequence is TGTGCCAGCAGTTATGGGGGGGTTAACACCGGGGAGCTGTTTTTT. The rearrangement joins TRBV6-5 to TRBJ2-2; 7 bases map to TRBD2. Losses at the gene ends were 3 bases for V and 2 bases for J; bases not matched to a gene: 3. The CDR3 sequence is 15 residues long. Per the germline V gene, CDR1 is MNHEY and CDR2 is SVGAGI.